Listed below are T cell receptor beta chains from one sample, sequenced in a study of blood T cell repertoires in COVID-19. Only in-frame clones appear in the TCRdb table, and some are missing; sequencing was by immunoSEQ multiplex PCR. The sample gives roughly 400,000 clones, approximately 87% of which show up once; about 10% is in the top ten. Sample: PBMCs or T cells enriched from blood (not recorded which). All receptors come from a woman between 45 and 65 years old who had recovered from COVID-19. CDR3s include the opening cysteine and the closing phenylalanine or tryptophan. Each record gives: clone size, V gene, J gene, D gene, CDR3 DNA, CDR3 protein. A D gene is named only where the DNA matches it firmly. Rows may omit the clone size; those that give it use once, few, many or a size class.

size: -; V: TRBV7-8; J: TRBJ1-3; D: TRBD1; DNA: TGTGCCAGCAGCTTTCACACAGGGGGCTCTGGAAACACCATATATTTT; CDR3: CASSFHTGGSGNTIYF
size: -; V: TRBV27; J: TRBJ1-2; D: -; DNA: TGTGCCAGCACCACCTTGGTGGGGGCAACTTGGGGCTACACCTTC; CDR3: CASTTLVGATWGYTF
size: -; V: TRBV7-9; J: TRBJ1-1; D: TRBD1; DNA: TGTGCCAGCAGCCCTGGACAGGGTGGCACTGAAGCTTTCTTT; CDR3: CASSPGQGGTEAFF
size: once; V: TRBV11-3; J: TRBJ2-2; D: -; DNA: TGTGCCAGCAGCTTAGATCCGGGGATGGGCACCGGGGAGCTGTTTTTT; CDR3: CASSLDPGMGTGELFF
size: -; V: TRBV3-1/TRBV3-2; J: TRBJ2-1; D: TRBD2; DNA: TGTGCCAGCAGCCATTGGCGGGGGGCATACAATGAGCAGTTCTTC; CDR3: CASSHWRGAYNEQFF
size: -; V: TRBV6-5; J: TRBJ1-3; D: -; DNA: TGTGCCAGCAAAACAGGGCCCTCTGGAAACACCATATATTTT; CDR3: CASKTGPSGNTIYF
size: -; V: TRBV9; J: TRBJ1-2; D: TRBD1; DNA: TGTGCCAGCAGCGAGTCGACAGGGCGCTACACCTTC; CDR3: CASSESTGRYTF
size: -; V: TRBV27; J: TRBJ1-2; D: TRBD1; DNA: TGTGCCAGCAGCCGGGGCTTACAGGGGGCGCGAGGCTACACCTTC; CDR3: CASSRGLQGARGYTF
size: -; V: TRBV15; J: TRBJ1-1; D: -; DNA: TGTGCCACCAGCAGAGCGGAACTGAGAGGCATTGAAGCTTTCTTT; CDR3: CATSRAELRGIEAFF
size: -; V: TRBV5-6; J: TRBJ2-7; D: TRBD1; DNA: TGTGCCAGCAGCCACTGGACAGGGGCTTCCTACGAGCAGTACTTC; CDR3: CASSHWTGASYEQYF
size: -; V: TRBV5-1; J: TRBJ1-6; D: -; DNA: TGCGCCAGCTCTTGGCAGGACACGGATAATTCACCCCTCCACTTT; CDR3: CASSWQDTDNSPLHF
size: few; V: TRBV10-3; J: TRBJ1-2; D: -; DNA: TGTGCCATCAGTGAGTGGCAGGGGAACGGCTACACCTTC; CDR3: CAISEWQGNGYTF
size: once; V: TRBV7-9; J: TRBJ1-2; D: TRBD1; DNA: TGTGCCAGCAGCAACCGGGACAGGGGAGATTTTGGCTACACCTTC; CDR3: CASSNRDRGDFGYTF
size: -; V: TRBV9; J: TRBJ2-5; D: -; DNA: TGTGCCAGCAGCCCCTGGGGGCGCAGCCAAGAGACCCAGTACTTC; CDR3: CASSPWGRSQETQYF
size: -; V: TRBV2; J: TRBJ1-4; D: -; DNA: TGTGCCAGCACCCTAAATGAAAAACTGTTTTTT; CDR3: CASTLNEKLFF
size: -; V: TRBV5-4; J: TRBJ1-1; D: TRBD1; DNA: TGTGCCAGCAGCTTACCCGGGACAGGGACGACTGAAGCTTTCTTT; CDR3: CASSLPGTGTTEAFF
size: -; V: TRBV7-9; J: TRBJ1-4; D: TRBD1; DNA: TGTGCCAGTTCAGTTACAGGGGTGGCAGGTGAAAAACTGTTTTTT; CDR3: CASSVTGVAGEKLFF
size: -; V: TRBV18; J: TRBJ1-2; D: -; DNA: TGTGCCAGCTCAACGTTACAGGGCCCAGCTAACTATGGCTACACCTTC; CDR3: CASSTLQGPANYGYTF
size: once; V: TRBV5-1; J: TRBJ2-5; D: -; DNA: TGCGCCAGCAGCTCCTCCGGTTCCGAGACCCAGTACTTC; CDR3: CASSSSGSETQYF
size: -; V: TRBV29-1; J: TRBJ1-1; D: TRBD1; DNA: TGCAGCGCCCGGGGACAGATGAACACTGAAGCTTTCTTT; CDR3: CSARGQMNTEAFF
size: -; V: TRBV14; J: TRBJ2-1; D: -; DNA: TGTGCCAGCAGCCAAGGCGGACTATACAATGAGCAGTTCTTC; CDR3: CASSQGGLYNEQFF
size: -; V: TRBV27; J: TRBJ2-3; D: -; DNA: TGTGCCAGCAGTTTTCAACTTCCATTAGATACGCAGTATTTT; CDR3: CASSFQLPLDTQYF
size: -; V: TRBV2; J: TRBJ2-3; D: -; DNA: TGTGCCGGGGGGTTCCGGTCAGATACGCAGTATTTT; CDR3: CAGGFRSDTQYF
size: -; V: TRBV9; J: TRBJ1-1; D: TRBD1; DNA: TGTGCCAGCAGCGTAGAAGTTGGGACAGGGGAAGCTTTCTTT; CDR3: CASSVEVGTGEAFF
size: -; V: TRBV5-1; J: TRBJ2-1; D: TRBD1; DNA: TGCGCCAGCAGCTTGCAGGGACAGCCTCTATCCTACAATGAGCAGTTCTTC; CDR3: CASSLQGQPLSYNEQFF
size: -; V: TRBV9; J: TRBJ1-1; D: -; DNA: TGTGCCAGCAGCGTAGGCCCCCCGGGATATGAAGCTTTCTTT; CDR3: CASSVGPPGYEAFF
size: once; V: TRBV11-1; J: TRBJ2-2; D: -; DNA: TGTGCCAGCAGTTCCAGGGTGACCGGGGAGCTGTTTTTT; CDR3: CASSSRVTGELFF
size: -; V: TRBV19; J: TRBJ2-2; D: TRBD2; DNA: TGTGCCAGTAGGCTAGCGGGGGCGAACACCGGGGAGCTGTTTTTT; CDR3: CASRLAGANTGELFF
size: few; V: TRBV5-4; J: TRBJ1-1; D: TRBD1; DNA: TGTGCCAGCAGCTCCGCGGACAGGGGTTGGACTGAAGCTTTCTTT; CDR3: CASSSADRGWTEAFF
size: few; V: TRBV10-3; J: TRBJ2-7; D: -; DNA: TGTGCCTCAGCGAGGTCCGACGAGCAGTACTTC; CDR3: CASARSDEQYF
size: -; V: TRBV11-3; J: TRBJ1-1; D: -; DNA: TGTGCCAGCAGCTTAAATGGGGAGAGCACTGAAGCTTTCTTT; CDR3: CASSLNGESTEAFF
size: -; V: TRBV23-1; J: TRBJ2-7; D: TRBD1; DNA: TGCGCCAGCAGGAAGCCGGGACAGCCTTCCTACGAGCAGTACTTC; CDR3: CASRKPGQPSYEQYF
size: -; V: TRBV7-9; J: TRBJ1-5; D: TRBD1; DNA: TGTGCCAGCAGCTTAGCTGGGACAGGGACTAATCAGCCCCAGCATTTT; CDR3: CASSLAGTGTNQPQHF
size: -; V: TRBV9; J: TRBJ2-5; D: -; DNA: TGTGCCAGCAGCGTATCGACTAAACAAGAGACCCAGTACTTC; CDR3: CASSVSTKQETQYF
size: -; V: TRBV5-4; J: TRBJ2-1; D: -; DNA: TGTGCCAGCAGCTTATTGGGGGCGAACAGCCCCTACAATGAGCAGTTCTTC; CDR3: CASSLLGANSPYNEQFF
size: once; V: TRBV6-5; J: TRBJ2-1; D: TRBD2; DNA: TGTGCCAGCAGAAAACTAGCGGGGTTAGGCGATGAGCAGTTCTTC; CDR3: CASRKLAGLGDEQFF
size: -; V: TRBV27; J: TRBJ1-2; D: TRBD1; DNA: TGTGCCAGCAGTCGGTCAGGGGGAAAAGATGGCTACACCTTC; CDR3: CASSRSGGKDGYTF
size: -; V: TRBV30; J: TRBJ2-5; D: -; DNA: TGTGCCTGGAGTGTACTGGCAGGGTATAGGCAAGAGACCCAGTACTTC; CDR3: CAWSVLAGYRQETQYF
size: -; V: TRBV30; J: TRBJ2-7; D: TRBD1; DNA: TGTGCCTGTCACCCTCCAGGGGGTTACGAGCAGTACTTC; CDR3: CACHPPGGYEQYF
size: few; V: TRBV7-6; J: TRBJ1-3; D: -; DNA: TGTGCCAGCAGCTTAGCGCCCAGCGATGGAAACACCATATATTTT; CDR3: CASSLAPSDGNTIYF
size: -; V: TRBV12-3/TRBV12-4; J: TRBJ1-4; D: -; DNA: TGTGCCAGCCTAGGGGCGAATGAAAAACTGTTTTTT; CDR3: CASLGANEKLFF
size: -; V: TRBV7-2; J: TRBJ2-3; D: -; DNA: TGTGCCAGCAGCTTAGGAGGGGGGGGAGATACGCAGTATTTT; CDR3: CASSLGGGGDTQYF
size: -; V: TRBV6-5; J: TRBJ1-2; D: TRBD1; DNA: TGTGCCAGCAGTTACCTGGGGGACAGGGGGAACTATGGCTACACCTTC; CDR3: CASSYLGDRGNYGYTF
size: -; V: TRBV19; J: TRBJ2-1; D: TRBD2; DNA: TGTGCCAGTAGTTCCCGACTAGCGGGGTCGAGTGAGCAGTTCTTC; CDR3: CASSSRLAGSSEQFF
size: -; V: TRBV11-3; J: TRBJ2-2; D: TRBD2; DNA: TGTGCCAGCAGCGCTAGCGGGGGGAACACCGGGGAGCTGTTTTTT; CDR3: CASSASGGNTGELFF
size: -; V: TRBV7-2; J: TRBJ2-2; D: -; DNA: TGTGCCAGCAGCTTCAGGGAGGCTTGGGTCGGGGAGCTGTTTTTT; CDR3: CASSFREAWVGELFF